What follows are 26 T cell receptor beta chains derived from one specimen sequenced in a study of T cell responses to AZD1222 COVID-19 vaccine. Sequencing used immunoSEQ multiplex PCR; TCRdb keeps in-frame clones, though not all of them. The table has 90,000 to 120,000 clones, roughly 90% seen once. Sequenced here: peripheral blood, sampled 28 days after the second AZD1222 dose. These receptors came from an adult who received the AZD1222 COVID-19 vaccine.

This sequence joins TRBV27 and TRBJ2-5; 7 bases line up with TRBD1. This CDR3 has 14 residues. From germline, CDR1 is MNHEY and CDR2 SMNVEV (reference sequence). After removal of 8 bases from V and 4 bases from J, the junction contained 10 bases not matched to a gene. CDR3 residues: CASRKGAGRETQYF. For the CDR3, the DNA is TGTGCCAGCCGGAAGGGGGCCGGTAGAGAGACCCAGTACTTC.

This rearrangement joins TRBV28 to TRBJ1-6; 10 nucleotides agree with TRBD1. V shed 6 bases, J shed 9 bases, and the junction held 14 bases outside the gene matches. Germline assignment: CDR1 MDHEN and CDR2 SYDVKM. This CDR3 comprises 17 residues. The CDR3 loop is CASSRLLRTGGFSPLHF. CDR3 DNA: TGTGCCAGCAGCCGACTACTCCGGACAGGGGGGTTTTCACCCCTCCACTTT.

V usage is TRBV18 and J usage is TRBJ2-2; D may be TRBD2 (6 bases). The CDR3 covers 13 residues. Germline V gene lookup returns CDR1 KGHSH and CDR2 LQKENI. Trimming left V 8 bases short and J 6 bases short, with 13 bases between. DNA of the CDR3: TGTGCCAGCCGGACTATCGGGGCCGGGGAGCTGTTTTTT. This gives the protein CASRTIGAGELFF.

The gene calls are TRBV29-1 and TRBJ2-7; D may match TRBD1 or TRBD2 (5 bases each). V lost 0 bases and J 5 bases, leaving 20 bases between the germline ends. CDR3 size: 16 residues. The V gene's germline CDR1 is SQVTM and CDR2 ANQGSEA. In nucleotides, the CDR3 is TGCAGCGTTGAAGATCTACGGGACCTGGCCAGCCACGAGCAGTACTTC. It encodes CSVEDLRDLASHEQYF.

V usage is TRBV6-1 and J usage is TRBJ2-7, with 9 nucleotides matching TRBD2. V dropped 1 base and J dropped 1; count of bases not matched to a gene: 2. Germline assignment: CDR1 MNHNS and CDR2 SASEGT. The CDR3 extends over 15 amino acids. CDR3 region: CASSEGLAESYEQYF. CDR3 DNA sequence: TGTGCCAGCAGTGAAGGACTAGCGGAATCCTACGAGCAGTACTTC.

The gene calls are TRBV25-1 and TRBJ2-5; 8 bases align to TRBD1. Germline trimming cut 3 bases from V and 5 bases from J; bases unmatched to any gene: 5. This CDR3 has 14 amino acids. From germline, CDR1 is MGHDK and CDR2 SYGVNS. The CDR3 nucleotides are TGTGCCAGCAGTGAGGACAGGGTAGGGGAGACCCAGTACTTC. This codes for CASSEDRVGETQYF.

CDR3 amino acids: CATPGGIRGGAHEQFF. The CDR3 bases are TGTGCCACCCCAGGGGGGATTCGCGGAGGAGCACATGAGCAGTTCTTC. The chain employs TRBV21-1 and TRBJ2-1; whether TRBD1, the table's D call, matches the DNA was not checked. TRBV21-1 is recorded as a pseudogene. The CDR3 length is 16 residues.

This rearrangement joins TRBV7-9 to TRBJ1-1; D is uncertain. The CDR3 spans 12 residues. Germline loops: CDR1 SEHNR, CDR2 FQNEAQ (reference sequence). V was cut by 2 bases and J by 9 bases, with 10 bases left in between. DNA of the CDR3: TGTGCCAGCAGCTTAATTACCCAGAAAGCTTTCTTT. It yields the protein CASSLITQKAFF.

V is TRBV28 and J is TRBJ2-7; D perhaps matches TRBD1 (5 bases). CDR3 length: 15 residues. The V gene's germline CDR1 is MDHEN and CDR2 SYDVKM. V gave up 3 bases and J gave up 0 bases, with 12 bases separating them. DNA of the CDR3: TGTGCCAGCAGTTTGGACACACCGAGCTCCTACGAGCAGTACTTC. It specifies CASSLDTPSSYEQYF. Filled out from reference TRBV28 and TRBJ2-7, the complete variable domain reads DVKVTQSSRYLVKRTGEKVFLECVQDMDHENMFWYRQDPGLGLRLIYFSYDVKMKEKGDIPEGYSVSREKKERFSLILESASTNQTSMYLCASSLDTPSSYEQYFGPGTRLTVT.

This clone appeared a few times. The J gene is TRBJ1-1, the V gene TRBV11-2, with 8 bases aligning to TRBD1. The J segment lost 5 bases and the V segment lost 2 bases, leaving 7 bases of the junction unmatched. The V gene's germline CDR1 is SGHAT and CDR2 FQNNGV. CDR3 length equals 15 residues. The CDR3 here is CASSLFQGAGTEAFF. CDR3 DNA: TGTGCCAGCAGCTTATTTCAGGGGGCGGGAACTGAAGCTTTCTTT.

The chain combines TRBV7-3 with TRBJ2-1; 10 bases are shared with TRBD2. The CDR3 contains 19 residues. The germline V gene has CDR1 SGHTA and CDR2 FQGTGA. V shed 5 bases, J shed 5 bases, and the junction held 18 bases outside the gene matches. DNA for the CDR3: TGTGCCAGCAGCCCAACCGTATCGGTACTAGCGGGGCCGAACAATGAGCAGTTCTTC. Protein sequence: CASSPTVSVLAGPNNEQFF.

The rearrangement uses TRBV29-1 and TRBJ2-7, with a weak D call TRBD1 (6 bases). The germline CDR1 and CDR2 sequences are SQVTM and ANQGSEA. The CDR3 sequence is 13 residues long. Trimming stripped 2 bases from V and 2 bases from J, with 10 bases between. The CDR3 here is CSVEQQGPYEQYF. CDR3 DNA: TGCAGCGTTGAACAACAGGGACCCTACGAGCAGTACTTC.

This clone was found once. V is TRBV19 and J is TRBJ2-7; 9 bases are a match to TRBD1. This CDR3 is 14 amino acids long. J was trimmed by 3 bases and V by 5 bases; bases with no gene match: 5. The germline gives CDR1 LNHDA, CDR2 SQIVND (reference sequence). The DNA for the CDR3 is TGTGCCAGTAGTCAGGGGACAGGGAGCTACGAGCAGTACTTC. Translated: CASSQGTGSYEQYF. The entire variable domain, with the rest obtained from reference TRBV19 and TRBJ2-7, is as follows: DGGITQSPKYLFRKEGQNVTLSCEQNLNHDAMYWYRQDPGQGLRLIYYSQIVNDFQKGDIAEGYSVSREKKESFPLTVTSAQKNPTAFYLCASSQGTGSYEQYFGPGTRLTVT.

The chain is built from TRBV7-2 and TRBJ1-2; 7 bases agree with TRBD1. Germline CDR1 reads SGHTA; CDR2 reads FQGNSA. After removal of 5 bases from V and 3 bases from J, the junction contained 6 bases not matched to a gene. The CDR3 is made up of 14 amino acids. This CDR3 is CASSPGQVHYGYTF. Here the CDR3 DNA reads TGTGCCAGCAGCCCAGGACAGGTCCACTATGGCTACACCTTC.

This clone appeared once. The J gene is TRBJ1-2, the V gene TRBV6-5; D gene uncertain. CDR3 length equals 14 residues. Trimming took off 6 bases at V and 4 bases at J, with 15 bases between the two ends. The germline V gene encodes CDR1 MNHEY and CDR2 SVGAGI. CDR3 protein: CASSVDGPLYGYTF. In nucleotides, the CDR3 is TGTGCCAGCAGCGTCGATGGGCCTCTCTATGGCTACACCTTC.

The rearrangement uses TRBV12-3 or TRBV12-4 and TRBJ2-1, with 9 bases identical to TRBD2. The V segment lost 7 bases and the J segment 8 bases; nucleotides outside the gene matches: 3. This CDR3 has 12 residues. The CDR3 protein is CASTSGAHEQFF. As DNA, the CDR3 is TGTGCCAGCACTAGCGGGGCGCATGAGCAGTTCTTC.

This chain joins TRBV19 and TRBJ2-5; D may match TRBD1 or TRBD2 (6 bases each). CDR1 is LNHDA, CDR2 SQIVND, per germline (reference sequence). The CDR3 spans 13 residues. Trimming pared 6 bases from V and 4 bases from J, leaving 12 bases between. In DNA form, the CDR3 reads TGTGCCAGTAGAATACAGGGAGGAGAGACCCAGTACTTC. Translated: CASRIQGGETQYF. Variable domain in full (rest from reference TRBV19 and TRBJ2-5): DGGITQSPKYLFRKEGQNVTLSCEQNLNHDAMYWYRQDPGQGLRLIYYSQIVNDFQKGDIAEGYSVSREKKESFPLTVTSAQKNPTAFYLCASRIQGGETQYFGPGTRLLVL.

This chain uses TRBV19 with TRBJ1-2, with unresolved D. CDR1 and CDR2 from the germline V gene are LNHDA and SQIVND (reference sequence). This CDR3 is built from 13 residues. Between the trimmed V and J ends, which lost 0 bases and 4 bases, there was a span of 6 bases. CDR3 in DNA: TGTGCCAGTAGTATAGAACGTCTCTATGGCTACACCTTC. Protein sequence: CASSIERLYGYTF.

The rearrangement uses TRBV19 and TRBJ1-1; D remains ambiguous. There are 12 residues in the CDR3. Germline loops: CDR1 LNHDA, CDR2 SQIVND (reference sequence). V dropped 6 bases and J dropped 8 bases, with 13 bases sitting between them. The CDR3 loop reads CASSPGSPEAFF. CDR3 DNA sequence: TGTGCCAGTAGCCCGGGGAGCCCAGAAGCTTTCTTT.

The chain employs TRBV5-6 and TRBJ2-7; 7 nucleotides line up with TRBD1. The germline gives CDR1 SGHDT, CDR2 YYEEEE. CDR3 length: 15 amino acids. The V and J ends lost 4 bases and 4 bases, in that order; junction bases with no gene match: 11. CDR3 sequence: CASSQSPGQAYEQYF. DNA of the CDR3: TGTGCCAGCAGCCAGTCCCCAGGACAGGCTTACGAGCAGTACTTC.

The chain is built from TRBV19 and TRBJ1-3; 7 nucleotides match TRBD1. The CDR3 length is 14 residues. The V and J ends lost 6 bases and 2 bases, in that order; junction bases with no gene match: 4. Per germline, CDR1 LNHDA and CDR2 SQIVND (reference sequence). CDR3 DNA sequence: TGTGCCAGTAGAGACAGGGCAACTGGAAACACCATATATTTT. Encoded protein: CASRDRATGNTIYF.

This CDR3 reads CASSPNPIVMQDTQYF. The CDR3 DNA is TGTGCCAGCAGCCCAAATCCCATTGTCATGCAAGATACGCAGTATTTT. The rearrangement joins TRBV3-1 (or the pseudogene TRBV3-2) to TRBJ2-3; no definite D call. Germline V gene data show CDR1 as LGHDT and CDR2 as YNNKEL (reference sequence). The CDR3 consists of 16 residues. V gave up 4 bases and J gave up 5 bases, with 19 bases separating them.

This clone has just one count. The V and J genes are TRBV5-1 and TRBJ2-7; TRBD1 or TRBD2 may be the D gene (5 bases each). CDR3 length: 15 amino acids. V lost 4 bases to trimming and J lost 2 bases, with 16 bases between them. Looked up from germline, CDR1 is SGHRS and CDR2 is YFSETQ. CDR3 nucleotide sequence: TGCGCCAGCAGCAGGACGGACGGGGCCACCTACGAGCAGTACTTC. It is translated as CASSRTDGATYEQYF.

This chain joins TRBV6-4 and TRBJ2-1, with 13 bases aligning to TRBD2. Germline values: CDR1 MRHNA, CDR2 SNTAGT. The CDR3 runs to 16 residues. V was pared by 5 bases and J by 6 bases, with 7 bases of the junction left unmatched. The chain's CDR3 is CASSYTSGRAVNEQFF. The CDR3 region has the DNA TGTGCCAGCAGTTATACTAGCGGGAGGGCCGTCAATGAGCAGTTCTTC.

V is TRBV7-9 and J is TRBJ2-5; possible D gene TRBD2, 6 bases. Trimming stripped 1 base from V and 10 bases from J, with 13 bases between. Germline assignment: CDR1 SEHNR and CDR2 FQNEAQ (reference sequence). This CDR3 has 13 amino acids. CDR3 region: CASSLVSPGGQYF. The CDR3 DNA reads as TGTGCCAGCAGCTTAGTCTCCCCCGGGGGCCAGTACTTC.

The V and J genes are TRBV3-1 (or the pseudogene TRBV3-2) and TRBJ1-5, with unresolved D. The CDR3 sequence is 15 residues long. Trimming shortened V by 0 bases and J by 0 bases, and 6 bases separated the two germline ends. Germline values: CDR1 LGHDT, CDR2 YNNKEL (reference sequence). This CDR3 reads CASSQDRSSNQPQHF. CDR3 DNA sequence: TGTGCCAGCAGCCAAGATAGGAGTAGCAATCAGCCCCAGCATTTT.